This T cell receptor (beta chain) comes out of a study of OX40 agonist ivuxolimab in advanced cancers. Profiled with immunoSEQ multiplex PCR; TCRdb holds only in-frame clones, not every one. Of roughly 82,000 clones listed, more than 70% are singletons. Sequences were derived from CD4+ or CD8+ T cells sorted from blood, sampled in a trial of the OX40 agonist ivuxolimab. Receptors were obtained from an adult with an advanced solid tumor such as melanoma, head and neck, liver or kidney cancer.

The DNA of the CDR3 is TGTGCCAGCAGTTACGGGGGGTACGGCTACGAGCAGTACTTC. Translation: CASSYGGYGYEQYF. The genes are TRBV6-5 and TRBJ2-7; a possible D gene is TRBD2 (6 bases). The CDR3 extends over 14 amino acids. Trimming cost V 2 bases and J 3 bases, with 11 bases left between them. Looked up from germline, CDR1 is MNHEY and CDR2 is SVGAGI.